This T cell receptor (beta chain) stems from a study of molecular identifiers for immune sequencing clone quantification. At the level of the study: Replicate experiments took RNA from roughly 20,000 or 100,000 naive CD8 cells, divided it five ways and sequenced four. Study-wide results and limits: Sizes of highly expanded clones could be underestimated through identical TCRs sharing a barcode. Clonotypes topping 20 RNA copies carried over 97% of effector molecules but under 1% of naive ones.

The use of previously described methods and listed TCR primers produced the bulk TCR libraries. TCRdb recomputed calls from the PCR reads with MiXCR, one row per CDR3 protein. The sample records 460,000 or so distinct CDR3 sequences, about a quarter being singletons. This clonotype was counted many times. The antigen is not known. The TCR originated in a human donor in good health. Some libraries in this study had Jurkat cell RNA spiked in. The specimen was naive CD8+ T cells from blood, with Jurkat cell RNA spiked in. Regarding subset: FACS-sorted CD8+CD4-CCR7+CD45RA+ naive T cells.

For the CDR3, the DNA is TGCAGTGCTCGGCCTTTTGAAGCTGGGGCCAACGTCCTGACTTTC. It yields the protein CSARPFEAGANVLTF. This chain links TRBV20-1 with TRBJ2-6; D unclear. Germline CDR1 reads DFQATT; CDR2 reads SNEGSKA (reference sequence). This CDR3 comprises 15 residues. Between the trimmed V and J ends, which lost 5 bases and 2 bases, there was a span of 13 bases.